The 16 T cell receptor beta chains below come from one sample, sequenced in a study of blood T cell repertoires in COVID-19. Here immunoSEQ multiplex PCR was the method, and the copy in TCRdb shows in-frame clones only, minus some. Here the sample spans about 250,000 clones, 70% to 85% being singletons. The sample consisted of peripheral blood. These receptors came from a human donor with COVID-19, enrolled during active disease. The donor label of this sample is uncertain.

The chain has TRBV3-1 (or the pseudogene TRBV3-2) and TRBJ1-6, with 7 bases lining up with TRBD1. Germline CDR1 LGHDT, CDR2 YNNKEL (reference sequence). The CDR3 contains 15 residues. V was pared by 1 base and J by 8 bases, with 5 bases of the junction left unmatched. In nucleotides, the CDR3 is TGTGCCAGCAGCCAAGCTCAGGGGGGATATTCACCCCTCCACTTT. Its protein product is CASSQAQGGYSPLHF.

The V gene is TRBV30, the J gene TRBJ1-5; D is possibly TRBD1 (6 bases). Germline CDR1 GTSNPN, CDR2 SVGIG (reference sequence). The CDR3 is 14 amino acids. The ends were cut back, 0 bases at V and 5 bases at J, with 11 bases in the middle. Here the CDR3 reads CAWSVGRGYQPQHF. CDR3 sequence (DNA): TGTGCCTGGAGTGTGGGCAGGGGATATCAGCCCCAGCATTTT.

The V and J genes are TRBV2 and TRBJ1-2, with 10 bases aligning to TRBD1. CDR1 and CDR2 (germline): SNHLY, FYNNEI. The CDR3 contains 15 residues. Trimming at V came to 9 bases and at J to 3 bases, leaving 10 bases not matched to a gene. This CDR3 is CASYPGQGIYYGYTF. The DNA of the CDR3 is TGTGCCAGTTACCCGGGACAGGGGATTTACTATGGCTACACCTTC. Supplemented by reference TRBV2 and TRBJ1-2, the full variable domain reads EPEVTQTPSHQVTQMGQEVILRCVPISNHLYFYWYRQILGQKVEFLVSFYNNEISEKSEIFDDQFSVERPDGSNFTLKIRSTKLEDSAMYFCASYPGQGIYYGYTFGSGTRLTVV.

The chain uses TRBV27 and TRBJ1-4, with 8 bases identical to TRBD1. J gave up 4 bases and V 4 bases, and 2 bases lay outside the gene matches. The CDR3 has 14 amino acids. The V gene's germline CDR1 is MNHEY and CDR2 SMNVEV (reference sequence). CDR3 in DNA: TGTGCCAGCAGTTGGACAGGGATTAATGAAAAACTGTTTTTT. Protein product: CASSWTGINEKLFF.

This clone was seen more than once but under ten times. The gene calls are TRBV5-5 and TRBJ1-3, with D uncertain. V lost 4 bases and J 0 bases, leaving 11 bases between the germline ends. Germline V gene data show CDR1 as SGHKS and CDR2 as YYEKEE (reference sequence). The CDR3 is 15 amino acids. The CDR3 bases are TGTGCCAGCAGCCCGACTGGAGACTCTGGAAACACCATATATTTT. Translated: CASSPTGDSGNTIYF.

This clone has just a few counts. The chain has TRBV5-1 and TRBJ2-3; D is perhaps TRBD2 (6 bases). The CDR3 has 15 residues. The germline CDR1 and CDR2 sequences are SGHRS and YFSETQ. V gave up 1 base and J gave up 2 bases, with 11 bases separating them. CDR3 nucleotides: TGCGCCAGCAGCTTGAATAGCGGCGACACAGATACGCAGTATTTT. Translation: CASSLNSGDTDTQYF. The full variable domain, with the rest looked up from reference TRBV5-1 and TRBJ2-3, is KAGVTQTPRYLIKTRGQQVTLSCSPISGHRSVSWYQQTPGQGLQFLFEYFSETQRNKGNFPGRFSGRQFSNSRSEMNVSTLELGDSALYLCASSLNSGDTDTQYFGPGTRLTVL.

This sequence joins TRBV20-1 and TRBJ2-5; the match to TRBD2 covers 12 bases. Germline values: CDR1 DFQATT, CDR2 SNEGSKA (reference sequence). The length of the CDR3 is 18 residues. V shed 3 bases, J shed 3 bases, and the junction held 14 bases outside the gene matches. CDR3 DNA sequence: TGCAGTGCTAGTCGCCTAGCGGGAGGGCCCAGGACAAAAGAGACCCAGTACTTC. Translated, it gives CSASRLAGGPRTKETQYF.

The chain links TRBV6-5 to TRBJ1-5, with TRBD1 matching 7 bases. The CDR3 contains 13 residues. Per germline, CDR1 MNHEY and CDR2 SVGAGI. The J segment lost 7 bases and the V segment lost 6 bases, leaving 6 bases of the junction unmatched. The CDR3 reads CASSSGQRQPQHF. The CDR3 nucleotides are TGTGCCAGCAGCTCGGGACAGAGGCAGCCCCAGCATTTT.

This clone was detected once. This chain connects TRBV5-1 to TRBJ1-1; D is unresolved. Trimming left V 2 bases short and J 0 bases short, with 8 bases between. The length of the CDR3 is 14 residues. Per germline, CDR1 SGHRS and CDR2 YFSETQ. This chain's CDR3 is CASSLNSLNTEAFF. For the CDR3, the DNA is TGCGCCAGCAGCTTAAACAGCTTGAACACTGAAGCTTTCTTT.

This clone appeared a single time. The chain recombines TRBV7-3 with TRBJ2-7; tentatively, D is TRBD2 (5 bases). The CDR3 spans 12 residues. Germline loops: CDR1 SGHTA, CDR2 FQGTGA. V lost 0 bases to trimming and J lost 6 bases, with 6 bases between them. CDR3 loop: CASSLTGSEQYF. DNA of the CDR3: TGTGCCAGCAGCTTAACAGGGAGCGAGCAGTACTTC.

The rearrangement uses TRBV6-5 and TRBJ1-6, with TRBD1 matching 7 bases. V lost 0 bases to trimming and J lost 9 bases; unmatched junction nucleotides: 8. The CDR3 covers 16 residues. Germline CDR1 is MNHEY and CDR2 is SVGAGI. CDR3 DNA: TGTGCCAGCAGTTACTCCTCCGGGACAGAGGGTTCACCCCTCCACTTT. This gives the protein CASSYSSGTEGSPLHF.

V is TRBV7-3 and J is TRBJ2-1; 11 bases map to TRBD2. CDR1 and CDR2 from the germline V gene are SGHTA and FQGTGA. The V segment lost 5 bases and the J segment 8 bases; nucleotides outside the gene matches: 8. CDR3 length: 15 amino acids. The CDR3 DNA reads as TGTGCCAGCAGCCGAACTAGCGGGAGAGGAGATGAGCAGTTCTTC. Its protein product is CASSRTSGRGDEQFF.

This clone was observed a few times. The chain employs TRBV27 and TRBJ2-3; TRBD2 matches at 11 bases. Per the germline V gene, CDR1 is MNHEY and CDR2 is SMNVEV (reference sequence). The CDR3 length is 18 residues. Germline trimming cut 5 bases from V and 0 bases from J; bases unmatched to any gene: 10. The CDR3 loop is CASSTLAGGRISTDTQYF. The CDR3 DNA reads TGTGCCAGCAGTACCCTAGCGGGAGGTCGAATTAGCACAGATACGCAGTATTTT.

V gene TRBV9 combines with J gene TRBJ2-7, with a tentative D call TRBD1 (6 bases). Germline CDR1 is SGDLS and CDR2 is YYNGEE. V was clipped by 2 bases and J by 3 bases, with 15 bases between them. This CDR3 spans 15 amino acids. CDR3 sequence (DNA): TGTGCCAGCAGCGTGGGGGCGACACCAGGCTACGAGCAGTACTTC. This encodes CASSVGATPGYEQYF.

The genes are TRBV2 and TRBJ2-1; TRBD1 might be the D (5 bases). The CDR3 runs 16 residues. The germline V and J ends were trimmed by 4 bases and 7 bases, with 20 bases remaining between them. The V gene's germline CDR1 is SNHLY and CDR2 FYNNEI. CDR3 nucleotides: TGTGCCAGCAGTGGCAACAGAGGAAGGGGCCTTAATGAGCAGTTCTTC. Its protein is CASSGNRGRGLNEQFF. Full variable domain (remainder filled in from reference TRBV2 and TRBJ2-1): EPEVTQTPSHQVTQMGQEVILRCVPISNHLYFYWYRQILGQKVEFLVSFYNNEISEKSEIFDDQFSVERPDGSNFTLKIRSTKLEDSAMYFCASSGNRGRGLNEQFFGPGTRLTVL.

The CDR3 region is CASSTIYTRQGLSNQPQHF. The CDR3, as DNA: TGTGCCAGTAGTACAATCTACACACGACAGGGTCTGAGCAATCAGCCCCAGCATTTT. The J gene is TRBJ1-5, the V gene TRBV19, with 7 bases matching TRBD1. The CDR3 totals 19 residues. Germline trimming cut 4 bases from V and 1 base from J; bases unmatched to any gene: 16. CDR1 and CDR2 from the germline V gene are LNHDA and SQIVND (reference sequence).